This paragraph reports one T cell receptor (beta chain). Its antigen is as yet unknown. The sample originates from a study of cytomegalovirus exposure and HLA in healthy donors. Study at large: Ancestry clustering placed 81% of some 400 genotyped donors in the Caucasian-associated cluster.

Both 60 Vbeta primers and 13 Jbeta primers went into the PCR. In the original processing: A later analysis tallied 65 million to 85 million unique TCR beta chains, 8.5 million to 11 million of them shared. Profiled with immunoSEQ multiplex PCR; TCRdb holds only in-frame clones, not every one. Clonal size and the V and J genes are those of that table, whereas D and trimming came from the DNA. This sample carries around 70,000 clones, roughly 85% of them seen once, and the ten largest clones take 2%. Germline V gene sequence: CDR1 WNHNN, CDR2 SYGVQD (reference sequence). This CDR3 region has 16 residues. J lost 5 bases, V lost 6 bases, and 10 bases had no gene match. Whole-study results and caveats: Follow-up analysis later connected one missense variant in DCLRE1C with trimming of TCR beta V- and J-genes.

Material: PBMCs. The source of this sequence is a woman in her 30s in good health and CMV-seronegative. The V gene is TRBV10-1, the J gene TRBJ1-4, with 9 bases identical to TRBD1. This chain's CDR3 is CASRTEAGTGNEKLFF. The CDR3 bases are TGCGCCAGCAGGACAGAAGCCGGGACAGGGAATGAAAAACTGTTTTTT.